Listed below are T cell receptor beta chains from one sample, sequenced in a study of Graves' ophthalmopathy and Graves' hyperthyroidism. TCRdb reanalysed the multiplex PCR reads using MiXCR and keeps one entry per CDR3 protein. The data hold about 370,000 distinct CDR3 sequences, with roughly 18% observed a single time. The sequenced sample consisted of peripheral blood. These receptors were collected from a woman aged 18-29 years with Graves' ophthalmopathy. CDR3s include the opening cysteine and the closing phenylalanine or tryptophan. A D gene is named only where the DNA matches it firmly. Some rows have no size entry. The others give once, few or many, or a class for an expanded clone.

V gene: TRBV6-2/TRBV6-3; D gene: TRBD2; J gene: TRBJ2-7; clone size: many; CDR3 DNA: TGTGCCTCGGGGGGACTAGCGGGAGGCGAGCAGTACTTC; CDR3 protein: CASGGLAGGEQYF
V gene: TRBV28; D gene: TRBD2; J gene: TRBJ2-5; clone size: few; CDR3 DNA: TGTGCCAGCAGTGCCGTTCAGGGAGGGCAAGAGACCCAGTACTTC; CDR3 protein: CASSAVQGGQETQYF
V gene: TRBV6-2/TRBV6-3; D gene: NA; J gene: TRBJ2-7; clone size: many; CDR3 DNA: TGTGCCAGCAGTTACGGCAAGAGCTACGAGCAGTACTTC; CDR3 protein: CASSYGKSYEQYF
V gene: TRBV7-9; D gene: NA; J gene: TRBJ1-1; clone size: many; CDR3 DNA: TGTGCCAGCAGCGTACAACAAGAGGCTTTCTTT; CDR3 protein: CASSVQQEAFF
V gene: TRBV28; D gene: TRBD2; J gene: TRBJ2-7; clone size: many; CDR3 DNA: TGTGCCAGCAGTTTCCTGGAAGGTGACGGGAGGGCCCCTTACGAGCAGTACTTC; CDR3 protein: CASSFLEGDGRAPYEQYF
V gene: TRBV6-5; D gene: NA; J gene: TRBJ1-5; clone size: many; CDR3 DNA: TGTGCCAGCAGTTACTCACAGATCAATCAGCCCCAGCATTTT; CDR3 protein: CASSYSQINQPQHF
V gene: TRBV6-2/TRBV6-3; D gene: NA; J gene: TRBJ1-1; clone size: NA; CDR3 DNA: TGTGCCAGCGACGTAGAAGGCTATCCACTTTCGAACACTGAAGCTTTCTTT; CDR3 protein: CASDVEGYPLSNTEAFF
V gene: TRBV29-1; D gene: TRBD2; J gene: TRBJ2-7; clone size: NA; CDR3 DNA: TGCAGCGCTGTGACTAGCGGGTACGAGCAGTACTTC; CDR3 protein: CSAVTSGYEQYF
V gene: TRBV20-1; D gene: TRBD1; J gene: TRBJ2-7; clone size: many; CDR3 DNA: TGCAGTGCTAACCCCCTGACAGGGGGCGGCGAGCAGTACTTC; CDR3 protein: CSANPLTGGGEQYF
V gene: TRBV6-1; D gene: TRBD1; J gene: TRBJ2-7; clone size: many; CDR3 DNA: TGTGCCAGCAGTGTCCGGGGACAGAGCTCCTACGAGCAGTACTTC; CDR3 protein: CASSVRGQSSYEQYF
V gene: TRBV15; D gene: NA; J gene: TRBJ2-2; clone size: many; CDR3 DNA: TGTGCCACCAGCGGGGGGAGGTCCGGGGAGCTGTTTTTT; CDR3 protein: CATSGGRSGELFF
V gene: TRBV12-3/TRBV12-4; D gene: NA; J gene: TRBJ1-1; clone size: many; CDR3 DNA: TGTGCCAGCAGGTGGTTGAACACTGAAGCTTTCTTT; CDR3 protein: CASRWLNTEAFF
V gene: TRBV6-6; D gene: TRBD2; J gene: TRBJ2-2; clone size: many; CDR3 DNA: TGTGCCAGCAGTTACTCCGGGGGGGGGCGAAGCACCGGGGAGCTGTTTTTT; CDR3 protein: CASSYSGGGRSTGELFF
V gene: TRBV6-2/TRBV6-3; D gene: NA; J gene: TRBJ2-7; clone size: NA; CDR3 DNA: TGTGCCACAACGGGGGCGGAGGGCTCCTACGAGCAGTACTTC; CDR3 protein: CATTGAEGSYEQYF
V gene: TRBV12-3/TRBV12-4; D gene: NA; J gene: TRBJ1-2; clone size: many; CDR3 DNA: TGTGCCAGCAGTTTCGTGGGGGGTGGCTACACCTTC; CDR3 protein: CASSFVGGGYTF
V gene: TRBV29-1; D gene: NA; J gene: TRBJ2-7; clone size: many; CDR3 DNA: TGCAGCGCATCGACAGGGAGGGACGAGCAGTACTTC; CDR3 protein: CSASTGRDEQYF
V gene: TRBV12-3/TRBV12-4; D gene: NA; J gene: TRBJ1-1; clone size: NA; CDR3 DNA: TGTGCCAGCAGTCGTGCAGCTTTCAACACTGAAGCTTTCTTT; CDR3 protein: CASSRAAFNTEAFF
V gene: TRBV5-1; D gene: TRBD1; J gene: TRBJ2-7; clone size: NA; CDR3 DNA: TGCGCCAGCAGCGACCGGACAGGTGGAGAGCAGTACTTC; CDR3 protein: CASSDRTGGEQYF
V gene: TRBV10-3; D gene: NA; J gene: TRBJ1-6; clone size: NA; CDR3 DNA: TGTGCCATCCGGCTCCCGGGATCACCCCTCCACTTT; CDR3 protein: CAIRLPGSPLHF
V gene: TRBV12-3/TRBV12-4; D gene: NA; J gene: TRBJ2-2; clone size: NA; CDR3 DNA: TGTGCCAGCAGTTTCGCCGGAGGCGGGGAGCTGTTTTTT; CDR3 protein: CASSFAGGGELFF
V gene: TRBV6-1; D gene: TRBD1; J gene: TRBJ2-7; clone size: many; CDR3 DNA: TGTGCCAGCAGAGGACAGGGTCTGGGCTCCTACGAGCAGTACTTC; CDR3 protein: CASRGQGLGSYEQYF
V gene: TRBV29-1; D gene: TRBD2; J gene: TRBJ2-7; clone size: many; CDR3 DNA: TGCAGCGTTGTCGCGGCGGGAGGGCCCTACGAGCAGTACTTC; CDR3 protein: CSVVAAGGPYEQYF
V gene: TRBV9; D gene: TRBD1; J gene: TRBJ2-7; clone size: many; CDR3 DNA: TGTGCCAGCAGCGAAAGGGACAGGGCAAGTAACGAGCAGTACTTC; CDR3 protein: CASSERDRASNEQYF
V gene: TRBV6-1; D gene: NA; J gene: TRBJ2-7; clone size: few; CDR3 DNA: TGTGCCAGCAGCCCGCCTCAGGGGCCCAGCTACGAGCAGTACTTC; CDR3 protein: CASSPPQGPSYEQYF
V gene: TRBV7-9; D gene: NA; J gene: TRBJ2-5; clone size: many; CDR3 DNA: TGTGCCAGCAGCTTAGAATCCACGGGGTTCGAAGAGACCCAGTACTTC; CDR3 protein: CASSLESTGFEETQYF
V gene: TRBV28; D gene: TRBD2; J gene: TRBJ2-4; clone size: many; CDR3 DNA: TGTGCCAGCAGTCCCGGACTAGCTCCCAGGTGGAACATTCAGTACTTC; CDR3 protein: CASSPGLAPRWNIQYF
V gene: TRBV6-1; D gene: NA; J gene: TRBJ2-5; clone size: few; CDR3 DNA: TGTGCCAGCAGTGAAGGGGTCGTGTCTGCAGAGACCCAGTACTTC; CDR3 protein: CASSEGVVSAETQYF